The present entry profiles one T cell receptor (beta chain) with its context. Its antigen is undetermined. These data belong to a study of T cell repertoires in cytomegalovirus infection. Germline assignment: CDR1 SGHTA and CDR2 FQGNSA. V lost 3 bases and J lost 0, with 12 bases in between. This CDR3 is built from 17 residues. TCRdb fed the reads into MiXCR, producing one record per CDR3 protein. Of tens of thousands of distinct CDR3 sequences in the sample, 20% were seen once. The chain has TRBV7-2 and TRBJ1-6; D gene uncertain. The clonotype originates from a human donor in good health (CMV status not recorded). Some clones in this sample may be carry-over from other donors' samples. The sequences come from CD8+ T cells from cultured PBMCs, collected from culture after CMV antigen stimulation. CDR3 in DNA: TGTGCCAGCAGCTTGAGGCAGATCAGCTCCTATAATTCACCCCTCCACTTT. The encoded protein is CASSLRQISSYNSPLHF.